The 32 T cell receptor beta chains given below trace back to one sample, sequenced in a study of T cell clonality in common variable immunodeficiency. Repertoires were generated with immunoSEQ multiplex PCR, while TCRdb's copy carries only in-frame clones and drops some. The sample shows more than 25,000 clones, none of them appearing just once. These TCRs' antigens remain unknown. Study-level findings and limits: Fewer deletions and N-nucleotide insertions were reportedly seen in common variable immunodeficiency TCR beta sequences.

The material sequenced was peripheral blood mononuclear cells. The receptors were sampled from a human donor with common variable immunodeficiency.

The table lists this clone with a few counts. From the germline J gene comes the end of the CDR3, since the read stops 3 residues before it. The chain recombines TRBV18 with TRBJ1-2, with D tentatively TRBD1 (5 bases). V lost 3 bases and J 7 bases, leaving 15 bases between the germline ends. The CDR3 totals 14 residues. Germline V gene lookup returns CDR1 KGHSH and CDR2 LQKENI. CDR3 loop: CASSPDGGSVGYTF. CDR3 DNA (partial): TGTGCCAGCTCACCGGACGGGGGATCGGTTGGC. Supplemented by reference TRBV18 and TRBJ1-2, the full variable domain reads NAGVMQNPRHLVRRRGQEARLRCSPMKGHSHVYWYRQLPEEGLKFMVYLQKENIIDESGMPKERFSAEFPKEGPSILRIQQVVRGDSAAYFCASSPDGGSVGYTFGSGTRLTVV.

This clone has at least ten counts. The CDR3 end is not reached by the read, which stops 3 residues before it; the germline J gene fills it in. The V and J genes are TRBV3-1 (or the pseudogene TRBV3-2) and TRBJ1-2, with D possibly matching TRBD1 (5 bases). CDR1 LGHDT and CDR2 YNNKEL come from the germline V gene (reference sequence). The CDR3 spans 17 residues. V was shortened by 1 base and J by 4 bases, with 19 bases between the two germline ends. The DNA read from the CDR3 is TGTGCCAGCAGCCAAGGACCGAGAGGGACTATCATCTATGGC. Its protein product is CASSQGPRGTIIYG. The whole CDR3 sequence reads CASSQGPRGTIIYGYTF.

This clone was observed at least ten times. The CDR3 end falls 3 residues outside the read, so it is completed with the germline J gene. The V gene is TRBV7-8, the J gene TRBJ2-4, with a possible D match to TRBD2 (7 bases). This CDR3 region has 16 residues. Germline V gene sequence: CDR1 SGHVS, CDR2 FQNEAQ. The sequenced CDR3 bases are TGTGCCAGCAGCTCACGGGGGAGAGGGGGGGCGGGAATT. This translates into CASSSRGRGGAGI. The complete CDR3 sequence is CASSSRGRGGAGIQYF.

This clone has a count of ten or more. The CDR3 sequence is CASSLSSYNEQFF. CDR3 DNA (partial): TGTGCCAGTAGTCTTTCCTCCTACAATGAG. The chain joins TRBV19 to TRBJ2-1; D uncertain. The observed sequence ends 3 residues before the CDR3 terminus, with the missing tail filled in from the germline J gene. V gave up 5 bases and J gave up 0 bases, with 5 bases separating them. Looked up from germline, CDR1 is LNHDA and CDR2 is SQIVND (reference sequence). CDR3 size: 13 residues.

This clone was detected ten times or more. Read coverage stops 3 residues before the CDR3 terminus; the germline J gene supplies the remainder. At the DNA level, this CDR3 is encoded by other sequences in the same sample as well. The chain uses TRBV20-1 and TRBJ2-7; the match to TRBD2 covers 10 bases. The CDR3 is 16 residues long. CDR1 is DFQATT, CDR2 SNEGSKA, per germline (reference sequence). Partial CDR3 DNA: TGCAGCGCTCTTCCTAGCGGGAGTGTGAGACCCTACGAG. As protein: CSALPSGSVRPYE. The entire CDR3 protein reads CSALPSGSVRPYEQYF.

Notes on this clone: The DNA ends 3 residues before the CDR3 does, and the rest of the CDR3 is filled in from the germline J gene. The chain uses TRBV6-1 and TRBJ1-2; D possibly corresponds to TRBD1 (5 bases). CDR1 and CDR2 from the germline V gene are MNHNS and SASEGT. CDR3 length: 13 amino acids. The part of the CDR3 DNA that was read is TGTGCCAGCAGTGAACACAGGTACGGAGGC. It encodes CASSEHRYGG. The entire CDR3 is CASSEHRYGGYTF.

As for this clone: The read ends 3 residues before the CDR3 terminus; that terminus is restored from the germline J gene. The gene calls are TRBV7-2 and TRBJ2-1; TRBD2 aligns across 7 bases. This CDR3 comprises 15 residues. Germline lookup yields CDR1 SGHTA and CDR2 FQGNSA. Losses at the gene ends were 1 base for V and 8 bases for J; bases not matched to a gene: 8. The CDR3 region is CASSLGPSGRDEQFF. The part of the CDR3 DNA that was read is TGTGCCAGCAGCTTAGGCCCTAGCGGCCGGGATGAG.

This clone has only a few counts. CDR3 DNA, as far as it was read: TGTGCCAGCAGTAGACAGAATAGCGGGACGACCTACGAG. Amino acid sequence: CASSRQNSGTTYE. The whole CDR3 protein is CASSRQNSGTTYEQYF. The gene calls are TRBV6-2 or TRBV6-3 and TRBJ2-7; 8 bases line up with TRBD2. The read terminates 3 residues ahead of where the CDR3 ends, so the germline J gene completes it. This CDR3 contains 16 residues. V was clipped by 5 bases and J by 2 bases; unmatched bases: 11. Looked up from germline, CDR1 is MNHEY and CDR2 is SVGEGT.

Comment on this clone: The observed sequence ends 3 residues before the CDR3 terminus, with the missing tail filled in from the germline J gene. This rearrangement joins TRBV20-1 to TRBJ1-1; 7 positions agree with TRBD1. CDR3 length: 13 amino acids. The junction had 4 bases not matched to a gene; V was cut back by 4 bases and J by 2 bases. Germline-derived CDR1 and CDR2 are DFQATT and SNEGSKA (reference sequence). The CDR3 spells CSANRGGNTEAFF. The CDR3 bases that were read are TGCAGTGCTAACAGGGGCGGAAACACTGAA.

A few counts support this clone. The CDR3 is CASSEWSGSNSPLHF. The sequenced CDR3 bases are TGTGCCAGCAGTGAATGGTCAGGGAGTAATTCACCC. The chain is built from TRBV6-1 and TRBJ1-6; D might be TRBD1 (5 bases). Sequencing ends 3 residues short of the CDR3 end; the germline J gene provides the rest. Germline assignment: CDR1 MNHNS and CDR2 SASEGT. The length of the CDR3 is 15 residues. The V end was cut by 2 bases, the J end by 6 bases, with 11 bases between.

This clone was detected only a few times. A much larger clone sits a single nucleotide away, making a read error possible. The read ends 3 residues before the CDR3 terminus; that terminus is restored from the germline J gene. This sequence joins TRBV7-8 and TRBJ2-7, with TRBD1 matching over 9 bases. The ends lost 3 bases at V and 3 bases at J; junction bases unmatched: 3. This CDR3 contains 14 residues. Per the germline V gene, CDR1 is SGHVS and CDR2 is FQNEAQ. The DNA read from the CDR3 is TGTGCCAGCAGCTTGGGACAGGGTATCTACGAG. As protein: CASSLGQGIYE. The whole CDR3 sequence reads CASSLGQGIYEQYF.

This clone rates as medium-sized. The CDR3 end is not reached by the read, which stops 3 residues before it; the germline J gene fills it in. The rearrangement uses TRBV29-1 and TRBJ2-7; 9 nucleotides match TRBD1. The CDR3 has 14 residues. V shed 6 bases and J 3 bases; nucleotides not matched to a gene: 9. The V gene's germline CDR1 is SQVTM and CDR2 ANQGSEA. The CDR3 loop is CSVKRTGEDYEQYF. The sequenced part of the CDR3 DNA is TGCAGCGTCAAGCGGACAGGGGAAGACTACGAG.

This clone came up many times. Coverage ceases 3 residues before the CDR3 finishes, and the germline J gene fills in the end. This chain connects TRBV19 to TRBJ2-7, with D perhaps TRBD1 (7 bases). CDR3 length equals 14 residues. Germline assignment: CDR1 LNHDA and CDR2 SQIVND (reference sequence). The ends were cut back, 5 bases at V and 5 bases at J, with 16 bases in the middle. CDR3 DNA, as far as it was read: TGTGCCAGTAGTCCTAGGGGGCCGGGGGACGAG. It codes for CASSPRGPGDE. The CDR3 as a whole reads CASSPRGPGDEQYF.

This clone was seen only a few times. From the germline J gene comes the end of the CDR3, since the read stops 3 residues before it. The chain uses TRBV5-1 and TRBJ2-7; TRBD1 is a possible D gene (6 bases). In germline, CDR1 is SGHRS, CDR2 YFSETQ. Trimming took off 4 bases at V and 4 bases at J, with 18 bases between the two ends. This CDR3 is 15 amino acids long. The CDR3 region is CASSVQPGQTYEQYF. Partial CDR3 DNA: TGCGCCAGCAGCGTTCAACCGGGACAAACGTACGAG.

At least ten counts were recorded for this clone. The read ends 3 residues early relative to the CDR3; the germline J gene fills the gap. The gene calls are TRBV5-1 and TRBJ1-1; TRBD1 might be the D (6 bases). From germline, CDR1 is SGHRS and CDR2 YFSETQ. The CDR3 covers 16 residues. V lost 2 bases and J lost 0, with 14 bases in between. CDR3 amino acids: CASSFRDTRVNTEAFF. The DNA read from the CDR3 is TGCGCCAGCAGCTTCCGGGACACACGGGTGAACACTGAA.

There are a few counts of this clone. Sequencing ends 3 residues short of the CDR3 end; the germline J gene provides the rest. V gene TRBV7-8 combines with J gene TRBJ2-3; 8 nucleotides line up with TRBD2. The V segment lost 4 bases and the J segment 0 bases; nucleotides outside the gene matches: 9. Looked up from germline, CDR1 is SGHVS and CDR2 is FQNEAQ. The CDR3 loop spans 17 amino acids. The CDR3 DNA, read in part, is TGTGCCAGCAGCTCCGACTGGAAGCGGGAGAGCACAGATACG. Amino acid sequence: CASSSDWKRESTDT. The complete CDR3 sequence is CASSSDWKRESTDTQYF.

This clone was detected a few times. The read gets to within 3 residues of the CDR3 end, and the germline J gene fills in the rest. The chain carries TRBV18 and TRBJ2-3; 10 bases are a match to TRBD1. J was trimmed by 4 bases and V by 6 bases; bases with no gene match: 7. From germline, CDR1 is KGHSH and CDR2 LQKENI. This CDR3 spans 15 amino acids. The CDR3 loop is CASSRDRGIPDTQYF. The CDR3 bases that were read are TGTGCCAGCTCCCGGGACAGGGGAATTCCAGATACG.

The sample holds a few counts of this clone. Read sequence stops 3 residues before the CDR3 end, and the germline J gene provides the missing end. The rearrangement links TRBV6-2 or TRBV6-3 to TRBJ2-1; 8 nucleotides line up with TRBD2. The CDR3 runs 15 residues. Germline-derived CDR1 and CDR2 are MNHEY and SVGEGT. V trimming: 6 bases; J trimming: 6 bases; junction bases outside the gene matches: 10. CDR3 loop: CASSRGGVRVNEQFF. The covered CDR3 bases are TGTGCCAGCAGCCGGGGGGGAGTACGCGTCAATGAG.

This clone was detected only a few times. The DNA ends 3 residues before the CDR3 does, and the rest of the CDR3 is filled in from the germline J gene. The chain combines TRBV7-2 with TRBJ1-1, with TRBD1 matching 9 bases. The CDR3 totals 14 residues. CDR1 and CDR2 from the germline V gene are SGHTA and FQGNSA. Germline trimming cut 3 bases from V and 4 bases from J; bases unmatched to any gene: 3. The part of the CDR3 DNA that was read is TGTGCCAGCAGCTTGACAGGGGGGACCACTGAA. It encodes CASSLTGGTTE. The complete CDR3 reads CASSLTGGTTEAFF.

The table lists this clone with a few counts. The CDR3 end lies 3 residues beyond the end of the read and is filled in from the germline J gene. V usage is TRBV18 and J usage is TRBJ2-1; D might be TRBD1 (6 bases). Trimming took 3 bases from V and 5 from J, leaving 17 bases between them. Germline CDR1 and CDR2: KGHSH and LQKENI. The CDR3 contains 16 residues. The part of the CDR3 DNA that was read is TGTGCCAGCTCACCTCCCCCAGGGGAACCCGACAATGAG. Translated, it gives CASSPPPGEPDNE. In full, the CDR3 reads CASSPPPGEPDNEQFF.

This clone showed up many times. The read ends 3 residues before the CDR3 terminus; that terminus is restored from the germline J gene. This sequence joins TRBV19 and TRBJ1-1, with a possible D match to TRBD1 (5 bases). CDR3 length: 13 residues. Germline-derived CDR1 and CDR2 are LNHDA and SQIVND (reference sequence). Trimming took 2 bases from V and 4 from J, leaving 8 bases between them. CDR3: CASSIQQGTEAFF. The sequenced CDR3 bases are TGTGCCAGTAGTATACAGCAGGGCACTGAA.

Worth noting for this clone: The read stops 3 residues short of the end of the CDR3; the missing end is completed from the germline J gene. The chain employs TRBV19 and TRBJ2-7; 8 bases match TRBD1. The V gene end was trimmed by 5 bases and the J gene end by 6 bases; junction bases not matched to a gene: 12. The CDR3 runs 15 residues. The germline V gene encodes CDR1 LNHDA and CDR2 SQIVND (reference sequence). The CDR3 here is CASSPQVRTGFEQYF. The sequenced part of the CDR3 DNA is TGTGCCAGTAGTCCCCAGGTACGGACAGGGTTCGAG.

This clone was observed at least ten times. The read terminates 3 residues ahead of where the CDR3 ends, so the germline J gene completes it. The V call is TRBV2, the J call TRBJ2-5; 12 bases align to TRBD2. Germline-derived CDR1 and CDR2 are SNHLY and FYNNEI. Trimming cost V 5 bases and J 4 bases; bases outside gene matches: 5. This CDR3 has 15 residues. CDR3 residues: CASSLQTSGRETQYF. The CDR3 bases that were read are TGTGCCAGCAGTCTCCAGACTAGCGGGAGAGAGACC.

This clone was observed a few times. With the read ending 3 residues before the CDR3 end, the germline J gene is used to fill in that end. The chain couples TRBV7-6 to TRBJ1-1, with 9 bases matching TRBD1. The V segment lost 5 bases and the J segment 4 bases; nucleotides outside the gene matches: 5. The CDR3 is 14 residues long. Germline V gives CDR1 SGHVS, CDR2 FNYEAQ. The DNA read from the CDR3 is TGTGCCAGCAGCCGACAGGGGGGCCTCACTGAA. Its protein is CASSRQGGLTE. The complete CDR3 sequence is CASSRQGGLTEAFF. The full variable domain, its missing parts supplied by reference TRBV7-6 and TRBJ1-1, is GAGVSQSPRYKVTKRGQDVALRCDPISGHVSLYWYRQALGQGPEFLTYFNYEAQQDKSGLPNDRFSAERPEGSISTLTIQRTEQRDSAMYRCASSRQGGLTEAFFGQGTRLTVV.

Turning to this clone: The observed sequence ends 3 residues before the CDR3 terminus, with the missing tail filled in from the germline J gene. The J gene is TRBJ2-7, the V gene TRBV30; 7 bases agree with TRBD2. The CDR3 spans 12 residues. Germline CDR1 and CDR2: GTSNPN and SVGIG (reference sequence). The V segment lost 4 bases and the J segment 0 bases; nucleotides outside the gene matches: 0. CDR3 sequence: CAWKRDSYEQYF. The sequenced part of the CDR3 DNA is TGTGCCTGGAAGCGGGACTCCTACGAG.

Many counts were recorded for this clone. The read gets to within 3 residues of the CDR3 end, and the germline J gene fills in the rest. J is TRBJ2-4 and V is TRBV7-3; a weak D match, TRBD2 (6 bases). CDR1 is SGHTA and CDR2 is FQGTGA in the germline V gene. This CDR3 is 16 amino acids long. The germline V and J ends were trimmed by 0 bases and 5 bases, with 14 bases remaining between them. The part of the CDR3 DNA that was read is TGTGCCAGCAGCTTAACGCCGACCGGGGGACAAAACATT. This sequence encodes CASSLTPTGGQNI. The entire CDR3 protein reads CASSLTPTGGQNIQYF.

This clone was detected ten times or more. The read stops 3 residues short of the end of the CDR3; the missing end is completed from the germline J gene. The rearrangement uses TRBV4-1 and TRBJ2-7; possible D gene TRBD1, 5 bases. The V gene's germline CDR1 is MGHRA and CDR2 YSYEKL. V lost 3 bases and J lost 1, with 13 bases in between. The CDR3 contains 15 residues. The CDR3 DNA, read in part, is TGCGCCAGCAGCCAGGAAGGACATATTTCCTACGAG. Its protein is CASSQEGHISYE. The whole CDR3 protein reads CASSQEGHISYEQYF.

Notes on this clone: The read halts 3 residues ahead of the CDR3 end, with the missing end drawn from the germline J gene. The genes are TRBV2 and TRBJ2-7; D gene ambiguous. The germline V gene has CDR1 SNHLY and CDR2 FYNNEI. Deletions cut 4 bases from V and 1 base from J, with 11 bases between. The CDR3 totals 14 residues. The CDR3 bases that were read are TGTGCCAGCAGTGTGGATAGCTCATCCTACGAG. Translation: CASSVDSSSYE. The complete CDR3 sequence is CASSVDSSSYEQYF.

At least ten counts were recorded for this clone. The DNA ends 3 residues before the CDR3 does, and the rest of the CDR3 is filled in from the germline J gene. The chain links TRBV20-1 to TRBJ1-2, with 7 bases aligning to TRBD1. The CDR3 is 13 residues long. V trimming: 5 bases; J trimming: 3 bases; junction bases outside the gene matches: 6. Germline CDR1 DFQATT, CDR2 SNEGSKA (reference sequence). CDR3 amino acids: CSALRQGDYGYTF. CDR3 DNA, as far as it was read: TGCAGTGCTCTAAGACAGGGAGACTATGGC.

This clone was counted only a few times. The CDR3 is cut off 3 residues early in the read; its end comes from the germline J gene. This chain joins TRBV2 and TRBJ1-1; perhaps TRBD1 as D (6 bases). The V gene's germline CDR1 is SNHLY and CDR2 FYNNEI. The CDR3 loop spans 13 amino acids. V lost 6 bases, J lost 0 bases, and 8 bases lay in between. This chain's CDR3 is CASRGQVNTEAFF. The DNA read from the CDR3 is TGTGCCAGCAGGGGACAAGTGAACACTGAA.

This clone was observed a few times. The read ends 3 residues shy of where the CDR3 ends; the end is completed using the germline J gene. The chain has TRBV7-9 and TRBJ2-5; D not resolved. V was cut by 2 bases and J by 2 bases, with 9 bases left in between. The CDR3 consists of 14 residues. Germline V gene lookup returns CDR1 SEHNR and CDR2 FQNEAQ (reference sequence). Partial CDR3 DNA: TGTGCCAGCAGCTTATTCACAGTACAAGAGACC. Amino acid sequence: CASSLFTVQET. The full CDR3 is CASSLFTVQETQYF.

The sample holds many counts of this clone. The CDR3 end is not reached by the read, which stops 3 residues before it; the germline J gene fills it in. The chain has TRBV20-1 and TRBJ2-3, with D hard to call. CDR1 is DFQATT, CDR2 SNEGSKA, per germline (reference sequence). V shed 2 bases and J shed 4 bases, with 7 bases lying between them. CDR3 length: 12 residues. The CDR3 protein is CSARILADTQYF. Incomplete CDR3 DNA: TGCAGTGCTAGAATCCTAGCAGATACG.